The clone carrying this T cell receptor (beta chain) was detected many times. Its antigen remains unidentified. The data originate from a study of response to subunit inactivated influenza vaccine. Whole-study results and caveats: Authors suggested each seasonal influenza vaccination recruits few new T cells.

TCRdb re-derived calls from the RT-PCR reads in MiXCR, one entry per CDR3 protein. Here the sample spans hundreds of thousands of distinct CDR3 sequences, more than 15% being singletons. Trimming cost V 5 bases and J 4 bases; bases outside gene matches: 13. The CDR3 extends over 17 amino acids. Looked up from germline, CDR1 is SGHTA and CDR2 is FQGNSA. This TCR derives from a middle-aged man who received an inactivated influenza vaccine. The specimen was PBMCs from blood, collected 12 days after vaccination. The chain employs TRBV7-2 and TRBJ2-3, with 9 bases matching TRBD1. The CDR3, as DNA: TGTGCCAGCAGCCTGACGAGCCGGGACAGGGAATCAGATACGCAGTATTTT. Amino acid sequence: CASSLTSRDRESDTQYF.